This TCR beta chain comes out of a study of blood T cell repertoires in COVID-19. Study as a whole: The cDNA or gDNA used as material had been derived from T cells, B-cell-depleted T cells, or PBMCs.

The CDR3 loop spans 15 amino acids. CDR1 and CDR2 (germline): SGHTA, FQGTGA. V dropped 2 bases and J dropped 7 bases, with 15 bases sitting between them. TCRdb keeps only in-frame clones here, not all; method: immunoSEQ multiplex PCR. In the table there are approximately 210,000 clones, around nine tenths of which are singletons. The chain uses TRBV7-3 and TRBJ2-1, with D possibly matching TRBD1 (6 bases). The sequence was obtained from a woman in her thirties or forties with acute or convalescent COVID-19. Sequencing was carried out using peripheral blood. CDR3 coding DNA: TGTGCCAGCAGCTTATTTATGGGGGCGGTAAATGAGCAGTTCTTC. It translates to CASSLFMGAVNEQFF. Based on the CDR3 plus reference TRBV7-3 and TRBJ2-1, the full variable domain is GAGVSQTPSNKVTEKGKYVELRCDPISGHTALYWYRQSLGQGPEFLIYFQGTGAADDSGLPNDRFFAVRPEGSVSTLKIQRTERGDSAVYLCASSLFMGAVNEQFFGPGTRLTVL.